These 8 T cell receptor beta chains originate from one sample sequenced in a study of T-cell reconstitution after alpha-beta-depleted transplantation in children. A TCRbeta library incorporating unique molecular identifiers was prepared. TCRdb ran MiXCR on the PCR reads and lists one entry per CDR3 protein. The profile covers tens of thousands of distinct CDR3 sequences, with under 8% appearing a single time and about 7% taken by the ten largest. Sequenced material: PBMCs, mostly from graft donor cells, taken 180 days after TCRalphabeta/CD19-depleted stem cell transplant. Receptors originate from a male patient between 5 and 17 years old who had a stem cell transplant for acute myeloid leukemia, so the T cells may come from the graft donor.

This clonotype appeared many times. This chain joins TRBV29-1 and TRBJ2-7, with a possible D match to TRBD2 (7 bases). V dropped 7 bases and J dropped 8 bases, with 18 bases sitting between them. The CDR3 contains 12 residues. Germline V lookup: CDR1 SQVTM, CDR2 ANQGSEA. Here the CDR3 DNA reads TGCAGCGGGACGGGAGGCGGGGGCCAGCAGTACTTC. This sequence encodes CSGTGGGGQQYF.

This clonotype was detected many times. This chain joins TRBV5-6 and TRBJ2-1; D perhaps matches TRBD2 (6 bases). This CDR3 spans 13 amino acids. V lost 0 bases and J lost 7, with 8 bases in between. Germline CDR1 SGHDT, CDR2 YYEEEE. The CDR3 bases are TGTGCCAGCAGCTTGGATCGGGGGAATGAGCAGTTCTTC. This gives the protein CASSLDRGNEQFF. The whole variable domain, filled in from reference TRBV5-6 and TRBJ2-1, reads DAGVTQSPTHLIKTRGQQVTLRCSPKSGHDTVSWYQQALGQGPQFIFQYYEEEERQRGNFPDRFSGHQFPNYSSELNVNALLLGDSALYLCASSLDRGNEQFFGPGTRLTVL.

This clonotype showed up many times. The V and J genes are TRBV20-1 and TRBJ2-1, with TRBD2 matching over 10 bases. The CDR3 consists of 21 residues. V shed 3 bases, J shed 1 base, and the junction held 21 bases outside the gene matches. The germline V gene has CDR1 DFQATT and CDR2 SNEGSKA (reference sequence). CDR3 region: CSASPPRLAGRGTGSYNEQFF. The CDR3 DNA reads TGCAGTGCTAGTCCCCCCAGACTAGCGGGCCGAGGAACCGGGTCCTACAATGAGCAGTTCTTC.

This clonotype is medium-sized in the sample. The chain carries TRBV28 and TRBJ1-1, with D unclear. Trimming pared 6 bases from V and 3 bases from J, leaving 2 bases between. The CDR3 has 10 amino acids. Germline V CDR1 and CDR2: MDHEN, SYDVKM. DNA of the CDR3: TGTGCCAGCAGGGACACTGAAGCTTTCTTT. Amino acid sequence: CASRDTEAFF.

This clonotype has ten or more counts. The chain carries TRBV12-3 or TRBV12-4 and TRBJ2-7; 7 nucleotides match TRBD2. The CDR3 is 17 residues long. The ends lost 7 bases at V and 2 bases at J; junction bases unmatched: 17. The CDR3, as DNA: TGTGCCAGCACCCTAGGGGTTTTGGGAGGGAGTACCTACGAGCAGTACTTC. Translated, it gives CASTLGVLGGSTYEQYF.

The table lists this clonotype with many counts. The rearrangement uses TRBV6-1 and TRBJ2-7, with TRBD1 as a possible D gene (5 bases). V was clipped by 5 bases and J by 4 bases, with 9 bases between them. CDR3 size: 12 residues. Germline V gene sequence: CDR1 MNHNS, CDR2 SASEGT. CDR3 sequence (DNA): TGTGCCAGCAGTCAGGGTTGGTACGAGCAGTACTTC. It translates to CASSQGWYEQYF.

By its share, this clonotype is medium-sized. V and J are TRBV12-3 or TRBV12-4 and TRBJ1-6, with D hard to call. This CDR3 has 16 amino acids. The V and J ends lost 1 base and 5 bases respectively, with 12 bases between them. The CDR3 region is CASSLVGGINNSPLHF. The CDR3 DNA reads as TGTGCCAGCAGTTTAGTCGGCGGAATTAATAATTCACCCCTCCACTTT.

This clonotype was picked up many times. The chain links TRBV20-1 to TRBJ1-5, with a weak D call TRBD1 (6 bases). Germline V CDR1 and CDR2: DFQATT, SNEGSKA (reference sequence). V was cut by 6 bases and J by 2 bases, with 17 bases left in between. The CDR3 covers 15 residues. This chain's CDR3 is CSAKTGGIGNQPQHF. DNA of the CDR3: TGCAGTGCAAAGACAGGAGGGATTGGCAATCAGCCCCAGCATTTT.